Below are 24 T cell receptor beta chains sequenced from a single sample in a study of control samples from healthy donors and cancer patients. Generated by immunoSEQ multiplex PCR, the TCRdb table keeps only in-frame clones and is missing some. This table has 200,000 to 250,000 clones, roughly 94% appearing once. Sequencing input: blood. The receptors derive from a man aged 50-60 years in good health.

This clone was seen just once. The V gene is TRBV6-6, the J gene TRBJ2-3; the match to TRBD2 covers 7 bases. Germline V gene lookup returns CDR1 MNHNY and CDR2 SVGAGI (reference sequence). CDR3 length: 14 residues. With 6 bases clipped from V and 4 bases from J, the junction kept 7 bases outside the gene matches. The CDR3 reads CASRALRGADTQYF. The CDR3 DNA reads TGTGCCAGCAGGGCCCTTCGGGGGGCAGATACGCAGTATTTT.

This clone came up a few times. The rearrangement joins TRBV6-1 to TRBJ1-6; 10 nucleotides align to TRBD1. Germline values: CDR1 MNHNS, CDR2 SASEGT. Losses at the gene ends were 1 base for V and 9 bases for J; bases not matched to a gene: 0. This CDR3 spans 14 amino acids. This CDR3 reads CASSEGQGASPLHF. The CDR3 DNA sequence: TGTGCCAGCAGTGAAGGACAGGGGGCTTCACCCCTCCACTTT.

This sequence joins TRBV6-6 and TRBJ1-2; the D gene is possibly TRBD1 (5 bases). In germline, CDR1 is MNHNY, CDR2 SVGAGI (reference sequence). This CDR3 is 16 amino acids long. V lost 5 bases to trimming and J lost 0 bases, with 16 bases between them. As DNA, the CDR3 is TGTGCCAGCAGTCGAACCGGGACGGGAGCTAACTATGGCTACACCTTC. It yields the protein CASSRTGTGANYGYTF.

The chain couples TRBV7-2 to TRBJ1-4, with TRBD1 matching 7 bases. The ends lost 5 bases at V and 5 bases at J; junction bases unmatched: 5. CDR3 length: 14 residues. CDR1 is SGHTA, CDR2 FQGNSA, per germline. As DNA, the CDR3 is TGTGCCAGCAGCCCAGGGGGGGCGAATGAAAAACTGTTTTTT. This translates into CASSPGGANEKLFF.

The chain carries TRBV7-8 and TRBJ1-5; 10 positions match TRBD1. V lost 5 bases, J lost 2 bases, and 9 bases stayed unmatched. CDR3 length: 17 amino acids. Per the germline V gene, CDR1 is SGHVS and CDR2 is FQNEAQ. The CDR3 region is CASSPRDRGWGNQPQHF. CDR3 bases: TGTGCCAGCAGCCCCCGGGACAGGGGATGGGGCAATCAGCCCCAGCATTTT.

The J gene is TRBJ1-3, the V gene TRBV4-1; D ambiguous. V lost 4 bases to trimming and J lost 3 bases, with 19 bases between them. The CDR3 runs to 17 residues. Germline CDR1 reads MGHRA; CDR2 reads YSYEKL. The CDR3 reads CASSPRAVGMNGNTIYF. In DNA form, the CDR3 reads TGCGCCAGCAGCCCCCGCGCTGTAGGGATGAATGGAAACACCATATATTTT.

A word on this clone: One end of the junction does not line up with germline, which may come from a read error. V is TRBV6-5 and J is TRBJ1-2; 7 bases align to TRBD1. Germline CDR1 MNHEY, CDR2 SVGAGI. The length of the CDR3 is 14 residues. In DNA, the CDR3 is TGTGCCAGCGGATTCGGGACAGAGATTTATGGTTACACCTTC. Its translation: CASGFGTEIYGYTF.

The V call is TRBV5-4, the J call TRBJ1-2; 12 bases match TRBD1. This CDR3 is built from 15 residues. The germline V gene has CDR1 SGHNT and CDR2 YYREEE (reference sequence). After removal of 0 bases from V and 7 bases from J, the junction contained 4 bases not matched to a gene. CDR3: CASSLVGQGAGGYTF. The CDR3 DNA is TGTGCCAGCAGCTTGGTGGGACAGGGGGCGGGTGGCTACACCTTC.

This clone was found once. Here the CDR3 DNA reads TGTGCTAGTGGTACAGGACAGGGAATCGACTATGGCTACACCTTC. It specifies CASGTGQGIDYGYTF. The chain combines TRBV12-5 with TRBJ1-2; 8 positions match TRBD1. CDR3 length equals 15 residues. Germline V gene data show CDR1 as LGHNT and CDR2 as FRNRAP. The V and J ends lost 5 bases and 3 bases, in that order; junction bases with no gene match: 8. Full variable domain (outside the CDR3, taken from reference TRBV12-5 and TRBJ1-2): DARVTQTPRHKVTEMGQEVTMRCQPILGHNTVFWYRQTMMQGLELLAYFRNRAPLDDSGMPKDRFSAEMPDATLATLKIQPSEPRDSAVYFCASGTGQGIDYGYTFGSGTRLTVV.

The gene calls are TRBV5-4 and TRBJ1-4, with TRBD1 identical over 8 bases. CDR1 SGHNT and CDR2 YYREEE come from the germline V gene (reference sequence). The CDR3 loop spans 17 amino acids. V lost 4 bases to trimming and J lost 0 bases; unmatched junction nucleotides: 8. CDR3: CASSQTGEGATNEKLFF. CDR3 bases: TGTGCCAGCAGCCAGACAGGGGAGGGTGCAACTAATGAAAAACTGTTTTTT.

The chain combines TRBV3-1 (or the pseudogene TRBV3-2) with TRBJ1-2; D is unresolved. Trimming removed 1 base at V and 8 bases at J, with 14 bases between. This CDR3 has 14 residues. CDR1 is LGHDT, CDR2 YNNKEL, per germline (reference sequence). This chain's CDR3 is CASSQGGGYGGYTF. The DNA for the CDR3 is TGTGCCAGCAGCCAAGGTGGAGGGTATGGAGGCTACACCTTC.

J is TRBJ1-6 and V is TRBV18; D gene uncertain. CDR1 is KGHSH, CDR2 LQKENI, per germline. The CDR3 runs to 15 residues. V was pared by 1 base and J by 8 bases, with 12 bases between. The DNA of the CDR3 is TGTGCCAGCTCACCACAAGCCAGCGCTCATTCACCCCTCCACTTT. Translation gives CASSPQASAHSPLHF. Full variable domain (remainder filled in from reference TRBV18 and TRBJ1-6): NAGVMQNPRHLVRRRGQEARLRCSPMKGHSHVYWYRQLPEEGLKFMVYLQKENIIDESGMPKERFSAEFPKEGPSILRIQQVVRGDSAAYFCASSPQASAHSPLHFGNGTRLTVT.

V and J are TRBV5-1 and TRBJ2-3; D might be TRBD1 or TRBD2, each matching 7 bases. The CDR3 extends over 14 amino acids. CDR1 is SGHRS and CDR2 is YFSETQ in the germline V gene. V lost 4 bases and J 4 bases, leaving 13 bases between the germline ends. The CDR3 coding sequence is TGCGCCAGCAGCCAGGGGGGGAGAGCAGATACGCAGTATTTT. Its translation is CASSQGGRADTQYF.

The chain has TRBV10-2 and TRBJ2-5; the match to TRBD2 covers 13 bases. Germline V lookup: CDR1 WSHSY, CDR2 SAAADI. CDR3 length equals 15 residues. Trimming at V came to 6 bases and at J to 2 bases, leaving 3 bases not matched to a gene. The CDR3 DNA follows: TGCGCCAGCAGCCCGGGACTAGCGGGGCAAGAGACCCAGTACTTC. Translation: CASSPGLAGQETQYF.

This clone showed up just a few times. At the DNA level, this CDR3 is encoded by other sequences in the same sample as well. The chain carries TRBV10-3 and TRBJ1-1; 9 bases fit TRBD1. The CDR3 contains 15 residues. The V segment lost 0 bases and the J segment 1 base; nucleotides outside the gene matches: 0. Per the germline V gene, CDR1 is ENHRY and CDR2 is SYGVKD. The CDR3 protein is CAISESGQGNTEAFF. DNA for the CDR3: TGTGCCATCAGTGAGTCGGGACAGGGGAACACTGAAGCTTTCTTT.

The V call is TRBV20-1, the J call TRBJ2-2; D is unresolved. Germline V gene lookup returns CDR1 DFQATT and CDR2 SNEGSKA (reference sequence). CDR3 length: 12 amino acids. Trimming removed 3 bases at V and 3 bases at J, with 5 bases between. CDR3 amino acids: CSASRDTGELFF. In DNA form, the CDR3 reads TGCAGTGCTAGTAGGGACACCGGGGAGCTGTTTTTT.

The chain uses TRBV11-1 and TRBJ2-3; maybe TRBD2 (5 bases). The CDR3 consists of 16 residues. V lost 2 bases and J 8 bases, leaving 20 bases between the germline ends. The germline CDR1 and CDR2 sequences are SGHAT and FQDESV (reference sequence). CDR3 loop: CASSLKGSQLASTQYF. The CDR3 bases are TGTGCCAGCAGCTTAAAAGGTTCTCAGCTAGCAAGTACGCAGTATTTT.

This chain connects TRBV6-5 to TRBJ1-1, with D possibly being TRBD1 (5 bases). The length of the CDR3 is 15 residues. V lost 6 bases, J lost 1 base, and 15 bases lay in between. Germline CDR1 reads MNHEY; CDR2 reads SVGAGI. This CDR3 is CASSPTARWNTEAFF. The CDR3 DNA reads as TGTGCCAGCAGCCCGACAGCCAGGTGGAACACTGAAGCTTTCTTT.

This rearrangement joins TRBV5-1 to TRBJ2-1; 8 bases map to TRBD1. The CDR3 consists of 16 residues. V gave up 4 bases and J gave up 7 bases; unmatched junction bases: 13. CDR1 and CDR2 from the germline V gene are SGHRS and YFSETQ. In DNA, the CDR3 is TGCGCCAGCAGCGGAAGGGACAGGATTGTCCCGAATGAGCAGTTCTTC. Translated: CASSGRDRIVPNEQFF. Using reference TRBV5-1 and TRBJ2-1 for the parts outside the CDR3, the full variable domain is KAGVTQTPRYLIKTRGQQVTLSCSPISGHRSVSWYQQTPGQGLQFLFEYFSETQRNKGNFPGRFSGRQFSNSRSEMNVSTLELGDSALYLCASSGRDRIVPNEQFFGPGTRLTVL.

V and J are TRBV6-5 and TRBJ1-1; 9 bases are shared with TRBD1. V was clipped by 6 bases and J by 4 bases; unmatched bases: 6. The CDR3 is 14 residues long. From germline, CDR1 is MNHEY and CDR2 SVGAGI. CDR3 coding DNA: TGTGCCAGCAGGGGACAGGGTATGGGCACTGAAGCTTTCTTT. Translating gives CASRGQGMGTEAFF.

The V gene is TRBV5-8, the J gene TRBJ1-6, with 7 bases aligning to TRBD1. V trimming: 5 bases; J trimming: 6 bases; junction bases outside the gene matches: 5. CDR3 length: 14 amino acids. The germline V gene has CDR1 SGHTS and CDR2 YDEGEE. CDR3 nucleotides: TGTGCCAGCAGTCAGGGACAGACTAATTCACCCCTCCACTTT. Amino acids: CASSQGQTNSPLHF.

V gene TRBV24-1 combines with J gene TRBJ2-3; 7 bases are a match to TRBD1. Germline CDR1 and CDR2: KGHDR and SFDVKD. V was clipped by 2 bases and J by 0 bases; unmatched bases: 1. The length of the CDR3 is 15 residues. CDR3 protein: CATSDSGQSTDTQYF. In nucleotides, the CDR3 is TGTGCCACCAGTGATTCGGGACAGAGCACAGATACGCAGTATTTT.

The rearrangement links TRBV7-2 to TRBJ2-7; 7 bases are shared with TRBD2. The CDR3 covers 15 residues. V gave up 2 bases and J gave up 0 bases; unmatched junction bases: 4. Germline CDR1 reads SGHTA; CDR2 reads FQGNSA. CDR3: CASSLLRGTSYEQYF. The DNA of the CDR3 is TGTGCCAGCAGCTTACTGCGGGGGACCTCCTACGAGCAGTACTTC.

The genes are TRBV19 and TRBJ2-7; 9 nucleotides align to TRBD1. The CDR3 loop spans 14 amino acids. Germline V gene sequence: CDR1 LNHDA, CDR2 SQIVND (reference sequence). The V segment lost 7 bases and the J segment 5 bases; nucleotides outside the gene matches: 9. The DNA of the CDR3 is TGTGCCAGTAAGATACAGGGGGCAGGCAACGAGCAGTACTTC. This encodes CASKIQGAGNEQYF. Looking up the rest from reference TRBV19 and TRBJ2-7 gives the full variable domain: DGGITQSPKYLFRKEGQNVTLSCEQNLNHDAMYWYRQDPGQGLRLIYYSQIVNDFQKGDIAEGYSVSREKKESFPLTVTSAQKNPTAFYLCASKIQGAGNEQYFGPGTRLTVT.